The 18 T cell receptor beta chains listed next were all sequenced from one sample in a study of OX40 agonist ivuxolimab in advanced cancers. TCRdb's table, derived via immunoSEQ multiplex PCR, lists solely in-frame clones and lacks some. The sample yields 35,000 to 50,000 clones, roughly 86% seen once. Sequencing used CD4+ or CD8+ T cells sorted from blood, obtained in a trial of the OX40 agonist ivuxolimab. These receptors were taken from an adult with an advanced solid tumor such as melanoma, head and neck, liver or kidney cancer.

V usage is TRBV10-2 and J usage is TRBJ2-7; TRBD1 might be the D (5 bases). This CDR3 has 13 residues. V dropped 2 bases and J dropped 3 bases, with 8 bases sitting between them. Germline loops: CDR1 WSHSY, CDR2 SAAADI. CDR3: CASSEAGIYEQYV. In DNA form, the CDR3 reads TGCGCCAGCAGTGAGGCAGGGATCTACGAGCAGTACGTC.

J is TRBJ2-2 and V is TRBV27, with D uncertain. Looked up from germline, CDR1 is MNHEY and CDR2 is SMNVEV (reference sequence). Trimming took 5 bases from V and 6 from J, leaving 13 bases between them. The CDR3 sequence is 14 residues long. CDR3 region: CASSIIPGAGELFF. CDR3 DNA: TGTGCCAGCAGTATCATTCCGGGCGCCGGGGAGCTGTTTTTT.

The chain employs TRBV11-2 and TRBJ2-2; D is unclear. V lost 1 base and J 2 bases, leaving 11 bases between the germline ends. The CDR3 has 16 amino acids. The germline gives CDR1 SGHAT, CDR2 FQNNGV. The chain's CDR3 is CASSLGPEINTGELFF. In DNA form, the CDR3 reads TGTGCCAGCAGCTTAGGGCCGGAGATCAACACCGGGGAGCTGTTTTTT. The full variable domain, with the rest looked up from reference TRBV11-2 and TRBJ2-2, is EAGVAQSPRYKIIEKRQSVAFWCNPISGHATLYWYQQILGQGPKLLIQFQNNGVVDDSQLPKDRFSAERLKGVDSTLKIQPAKLEDSAVYLCASSLGPEINTGELFFGEGSRLTVL.

The chain uses TRBV13 and TRBJ2-5, with 10 bases that match TRBD1. Per germline, CDR1 PRHDT and CDR2 FYEKMQ (reference sequence). This CDR3 is built from 15 residues. V shed 5 bases and J 4 bases; nucleotides not matched to a gene: 7. The CDR3 loop is CASSPRQGARETQYF. For the CDR3, the DNA is TGTGCCAGCAGCCCTCGACAGGGGGCGAGAGAGACCCAGTACTTC.

This clone was observed a single time. The V call is TRBV6-1, the J call TRBJ1-5, with D unclear. CDR1 and CDR2 (germline): MNHNS, SASEGT. V was pared by 1 base and J by 7 bases, with 8 bases between. The CDR3 is made up of 13 amino acids. The CDR3 sequence: CASSEVGLQPQHF. The CDR3 nucleotides are TGTGCCAGCAGTGAAGTAGGCTTACAGCCCCAGCATTTT.

The rearrangement joins TRBV5-4 to TRBJ2-5; D is unclear. Germline assignment: CDR1 SGHNT and CDR2 YYREEE (reference sequence). Trimming removed 0 bases at V and 3 bases at J, with 12 bases between. The CDR3 is 15 amino acids. CDR3 protein: CASSLDPRAEETQYF. For the CDR3, the DNA is TGTGCCAGCAGCTTGGACCCACGGGCAGAAGAGACCCAGTACTTC.

This chain uses TRBV5-4 with TRBJ1-2; 7 nucleotides line up with TRBD1. This CDR3 is built from 14 residues. The trim removed 4 bases at V and 8 bases at J, leaving 11 bases unmatched. In germline, CDR1 is SGHNT, CDR2 YYREEE (reference sequence). The CDR3 coding sequence is TGTGCCAGCAGCCCCAGAGAGGGGGCTTACGGCTACACCTTC. As protein: CASSPREGAYGYTF. Full variable domain (rest looked up from reference TRBV5-4 and TRBJ1-2): ETGVTQSPTHLIKTRGQQVTLRCSSQSGHNTVSWYQQALGQGPQFIFQYYREEENGRGNFPPRFSGLQFPNYSSELNVNALELDDSALYLCASSPREGAYGYTFGSGTRLTVV.

This clone was seen ten or more times. This sequence joins TRBV14 and TRBJ1-1; D is ambiguous. Germline CDR1 reads SGHDN; CDR2 reads FVKESK. This CDR3 region has 13 residues. V was trimmed by 3 bases and J by 5 bases, leaving 10 bases between them. The CDR3 region has the DNA TGTGCCAGCAGCCAGGAGTTTTGGACTGAAGCTTTCTTT. Its protein product is CASSQEFWTEAFF.

The V gene is TRBV9, the J gene TRBJ2-2; D is undetermined. The CDR3 covers 12 residues. The V end was cut by 2 bases, the J end by 6 bases, with 5 bases between. Per the germline V gene, CDR1 is SGDLS and CDR2 is YYNGEE. The CDR3 protein is CASSVSSGELFF. In nucleotides, the CDR3 is TGTGCCAGCAGCGTGAGCTCCGGGGAGCTGTTTTTT.

The V call is TRBV27, the J call TRBJ1-2; TRBD1 aligns across 9 bases. Germline V gene lookup returns CDR1 MNHEY and CDR2 SMNVEV (reference sequence). V lost 2 bases, J lost 4 bases, and 5 bases stayed unmatched. CDR3 size: 15 residues. The CDR3 is CASSLAGTGSYGYTF. In nucleotides, the CDR3 is TGTGCCAGCAGTTTAGCCGGGACAGGGAGCTATGGCTACACCTTC.

The genes are TRBV15 and TRBJ1-2, with D tentatively TRBD1 (6 bases). CDR1 and CDR2 (germline): LNHNV, YYDKDF (reference sequence). Trimming cost V 3 bases and J 5 bases, with 10 bases left between them. The CDR3 has 13 residues. CDR3 nucleotides: TGTGCCACCAGCAGTGGACAGCTTTATGGCTACACCTTC. Protein sequence: CATSSGQLYGYTF.

This chain joins TRBV7-9 and TRBJ2-1, with a tentative D call TRBD1 (6 bases). Looked up from germline, CDR1 is SEHNR and CDR2 is FQNEAQ (reference sequence). V lost 3 bases, J lost 9 bases, and 12 bases lay in between. The CDR3 has 13 amino acids. The CDR3 here is CASSLPGQIEQFF. The CDR3 DNA follows: TGTGCCAGCAGCTTGCCCGGACAGATTGAGCAGTTCTTC.

V is TRBV5-1 and J is TRBJ2-1, with TRBD2 identical over 14 bases. This CDR3 has 17 residues. Germline CDR1 SGHRS, CDR2 YFSETQ. Unmatched junction bases numbered 3, after V lost 0 bases and J lost 4 bases. CDR3 loop: CASSLGTSGGFYNEQFF. The CDR3 DNA sequence: TGCGCCAGCAGCTTGGGGACTAGCGGGGGGTTTTACAATGAGCAGTTCTTC.

The CDR3 DNA sequence: TGTGCCAGTAGTACTCTAGCGGGCTGGAGGGAGCAGTTCTTC. This encodes CASSTLAGWREQFF. The chain combines TRBV19 with TRBJ2-1, with 8 bases identical to TRBD2. Germline loops: CDR1 LNHDA, CDR2 SQIVND (reference sequence). J was trimmed by 10 bases and V by 4 bases; bases with no gene match: 9. This CDR3 region has 14 residues.

The genes are TRBV7-9 and TRBJ2-6, with 7 bases lining up with TRBD2. The V segment lost 1 base and the J segment 0 bases; nucleotides outside the gene matches: 3. The CDR3 extends over 17 amino acids. Germline V gene sequence: CDR1 SEHNR, CDR2 FQNEAQ (reference sequence). Here the CDR3 DNA reads TGTGCCAGCAGCTTAGGACTAGCCGACTCTGGGGCCAACGTCCTGACTTTC. Protein: CASSLGLADSGANVLTF.

This chain uses TRBV21-1 with TRBJ1-5; the D call of TRBD1 is as the table states it, not checked on the DNA. TRBV21-1 is a known pseudogene. The CDR3 loop spans 13 amino acids. The CDR3 DNA reads as TGTGCCAGCCGGCAGGGGGGCAATCAGCCCCAGCATTTT. Amino acid sequence: CASRQGGNQPQHF.

This rearrangement joins TRBV5-4 to TRBJ2-2; 10 bases are a match to TRBD2. This CDR3 has 18 amino acids. Per germline, CDR1 SGHNT and CDR2 YYREEE (reference sequence). J gave up 2 bases and V 0 bases, and 7 bases lay outside the gene matches. The CDR3 DNA reads as TGTGCCAGCAGCTTGGAATTAGCGGGGGGCTTTAACACCGGGGAGCTGTTTTTT. Its translation is CASSLELAGGFNTGELFF.

CDR3 in amino acids: CASSPSGETQYF. CDR3 nucleotides: TGTGCCAGCTCACCAAGTGGAGAGACCCAGTACTTC. The gene calls are TRBV18 and TRBJ2-5; D unresolved. Per germline, CDR1 KGHSH and CDR2 LQKENI. The V and J ends lost 2 bases and 4 bases respectively, with 5 bases between them. The CDR3 is 12 amino acids.